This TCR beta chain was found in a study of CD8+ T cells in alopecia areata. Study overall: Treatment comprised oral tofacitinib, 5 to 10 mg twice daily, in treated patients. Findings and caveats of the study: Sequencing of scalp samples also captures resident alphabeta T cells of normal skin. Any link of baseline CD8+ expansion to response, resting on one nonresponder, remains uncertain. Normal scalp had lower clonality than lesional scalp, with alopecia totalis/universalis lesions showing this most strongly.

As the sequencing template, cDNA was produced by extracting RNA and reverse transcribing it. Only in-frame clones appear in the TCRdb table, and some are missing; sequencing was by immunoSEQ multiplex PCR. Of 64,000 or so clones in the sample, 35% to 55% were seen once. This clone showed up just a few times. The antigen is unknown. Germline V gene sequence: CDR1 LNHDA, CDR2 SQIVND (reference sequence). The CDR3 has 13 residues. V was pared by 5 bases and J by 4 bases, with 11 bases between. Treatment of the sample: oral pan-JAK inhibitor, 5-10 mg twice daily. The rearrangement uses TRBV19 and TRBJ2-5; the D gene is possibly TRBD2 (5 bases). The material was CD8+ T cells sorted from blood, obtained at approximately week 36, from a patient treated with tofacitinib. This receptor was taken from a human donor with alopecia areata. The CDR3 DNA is TGTGCCAGTAGTCTGCCTGGAGGAGAGACCCAGTACTTC. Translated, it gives CASSLPGGETQYF.